This is a list of T cell receptor beta chains from one sample in a study of T cell responses to AZD1222 COVID-19 vaccine. The repertoire was sequenced with immunoSEQ multiplex PCR; TCRdb's copy has only in-frame clones and lacks some. There are around 150,000 clones in the sample; about 93% occur only once, and approximately 6.9% lies in the top ten. The starting material was peripheral blood, obtained 28 days after the second AZD1222 dose. These receptors all come from an adult who received the AZD1222 COVID-19 vaccine. Both conserved end residues are part of each CDR3. The order of the fields is CDR3 protein, CDR3 DNA, clone size, V gene, J gene, D gene. D genes are given only for firm matches. Part of the rows lack a size; the others show once, few, many or a class for expanded clones.

CASSLVVPGHRNTEAFF	TGTGCCAGCAGCTTAGTCGTCCCGGGACATCGAAACACTGAAGCTTTCTTT	NA	TRBV7-2	TRBJ1-1	NA
CASSQDGGVGNQPQHF	TGCGCCAGCAGCCAAGATGGCGGGGTTGGCAATCAGCCCCAGCATTTT	NA	TRBV4-1	TRBJ1-5	NA
CASSPLGGVVDTEAFF	TGTGCCAGCTCACCACTCGGAGGGGTTGTTGACACTGAAGCTTTCTTT	NA	TRBV18	TRBJ1-1	NA
CSASLRNEKLFF	TGCAGTGCTAGTTTGCGAAATGAAAAACTGTTTTTT	NA	TRBV20-1	TRBJ1-4	NA
CASSQGVIVRNYGYTF	TGCGCCAGCAGCCAAGGAGTTATTGTTCGTAACTATGGCTACACCTTC	once	TRBV4-1	TRBJ1-2	NA
CASTLRDRRVTPLHF	TGTGCCAGCACGTTGAGGGACAGGCGGGTAACACCCCTCCACTTT	NA	TRBV2	TRBJ1-6	TRBD1
CASTIDGNTIYF	TGTGCCAGCACCATAGACGGAAACACCATATATTTT	NA	TRBV25-1	TRBJ1-3	NA
CASKPGTYQPQHF	TGTGCCAGCAAGCCCGGGACATATCAGCCCCAGCATTTT	NA	TRBV2	TRBJ1-5	NA
CASSSSTGSHSGNTIYF	TGTGCCAGCAGCTCCTCAACAGGGTCCCACTCTGGAAACACCATATATTTT	NA	TRBV13	TRBJ1-3	NA
CASSLASYEQYF	TGTGCCAGCAGCTTAGCCAGCTACGAGCAGTACTTC	NA	TRBV13	TRBJ2-7	NA
CASSYITGYEQYF	TGTGCCAGCAGTTACATAACGGGGTACGAGCAGTACTTC	NA	TRBV6-5	TRBJ2-7	NA
CASSAEQETQYF	TGTGCCAGCAGCGCGGAACAAGAGACCCAGTACTTC	NA	TRBV7-9	TRBJ2-5	NA
CASSEFYVFNYGYTF	TGTGCCAGCAGTGAATTCTATGTTTTTAACTATGGCTACACCTTC	NA	TRBV2	TRBJ1-2	NA
CASSYSLTGRQPQHF	TGTGCCAGCAGTTATAGTCTTACGGGACGGCAGCCCCAGCATTTT	NA	TRBV6-2/TRBV6-3	TRBJ1-5	NA
CASSYSKGVYNSPLHF	TGTGCCAGCAGTTACTCGAAGGGGGTATATAATTCACCCCTCCACTTT	NA	TRBV6-5	TRBJ1-6	NA